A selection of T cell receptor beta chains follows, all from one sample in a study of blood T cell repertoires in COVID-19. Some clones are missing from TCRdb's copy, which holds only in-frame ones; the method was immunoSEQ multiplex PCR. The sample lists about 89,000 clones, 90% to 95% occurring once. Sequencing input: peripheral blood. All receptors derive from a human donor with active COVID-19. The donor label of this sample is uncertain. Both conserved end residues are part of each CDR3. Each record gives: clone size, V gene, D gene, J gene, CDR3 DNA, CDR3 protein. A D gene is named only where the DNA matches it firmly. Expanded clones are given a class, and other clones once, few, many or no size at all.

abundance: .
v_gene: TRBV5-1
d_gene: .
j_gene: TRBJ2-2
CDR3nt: TGCGCCAGCAGCTTGGCCCAGACTACCGGGGAGCTGTTTTTT
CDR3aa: CASSLAQTTGELFF

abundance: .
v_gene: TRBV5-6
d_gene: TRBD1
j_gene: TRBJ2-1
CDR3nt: TGTGCCAGCAGCTTTCCCGGGACAGTCTACAATGAGCAGTTCTTC
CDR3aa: CASSFPGTVYNEQFF

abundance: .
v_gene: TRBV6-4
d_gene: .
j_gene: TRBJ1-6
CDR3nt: TGTGCCAGCTCGACAGAGTATAATTCACCCCTCCACTTT
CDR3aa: CASSTEYNSPLHF

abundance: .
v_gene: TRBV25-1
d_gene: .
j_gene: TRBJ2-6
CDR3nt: TGTGCCAGCAGGACTTCTGGGGCCAACGTCCTGACTTTC
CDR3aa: CASRTSGANVLTF

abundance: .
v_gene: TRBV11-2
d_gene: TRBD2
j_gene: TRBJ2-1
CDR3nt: TGTGCCAGCAGCTTAGACCGGGGCGGGGGGGCCTACAATGAGCAGTTCTTC
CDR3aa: CASSLDRGGGAYNEQFF

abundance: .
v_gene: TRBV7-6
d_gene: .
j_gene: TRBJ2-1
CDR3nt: TGTGCCAGCAGCCTCCCCCCCACAGCCTACAATGAGCAGTTCTTC
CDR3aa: CASSLPPTAYNEQFF

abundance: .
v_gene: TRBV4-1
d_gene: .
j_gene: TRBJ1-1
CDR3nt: TGCGCCAGCAGCCACAGGGGGAACACTGAAGCTTTCTTT
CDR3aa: CASSHRGNTEAFF

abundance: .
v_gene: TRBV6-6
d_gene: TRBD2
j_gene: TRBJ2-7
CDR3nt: TGTGCCAGCAGTTACTCCGTCTGGAGCGGGGCTTACGAGCAGTACTTC
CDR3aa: CASSYSVWSGAYEQYF

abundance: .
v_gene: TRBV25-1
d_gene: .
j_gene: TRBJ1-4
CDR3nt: TGTGCCAGCAGTGACGTACAGGGTCGTGAAAAACTGTTTTTT
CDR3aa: CASSDVQGREKLFF

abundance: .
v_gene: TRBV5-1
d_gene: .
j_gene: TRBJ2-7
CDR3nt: TGCGCCAGCAGCTTGGCGACAGGAATAGCCCACGAGCAGTACTTC
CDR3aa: CASSLATGIAHEQYF

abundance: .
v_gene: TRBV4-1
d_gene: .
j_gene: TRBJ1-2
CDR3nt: TGCGCCAGCAGCCAACCGACAGGTCCCTCTAACTATGGCTACACCTTC
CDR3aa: CASSQPTGPSNYGYTF

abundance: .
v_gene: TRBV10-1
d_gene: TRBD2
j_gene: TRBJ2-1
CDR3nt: TGCGCCAGCAGTGAAGTCTCCCTAGCGGGGGGGCATAAGTTCTTC
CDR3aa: CASSEVSLAGGHKFF

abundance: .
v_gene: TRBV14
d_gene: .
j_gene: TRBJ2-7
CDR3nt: TGTGCCAGCAGCCAAAAGGGCGGGCCCAGCGACGAGCAGTACTTC
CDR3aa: CASSQKGGPSDEQYF

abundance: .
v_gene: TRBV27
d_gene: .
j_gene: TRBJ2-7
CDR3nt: TGTGCCAGCAGTTTATCGAATCGGGGGTTGGACGAGCAGTACTTC
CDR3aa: CASSLSNRGLDEQYF

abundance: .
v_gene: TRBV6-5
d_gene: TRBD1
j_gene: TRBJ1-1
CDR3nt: TGTGCCAGCAGCCGACGGACAGGGGCGAGCACTGAAGCTTTCTTT
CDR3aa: CASSRRTGASTEAFF

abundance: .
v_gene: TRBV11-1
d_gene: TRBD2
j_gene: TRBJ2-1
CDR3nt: TGTGCCAGCAGCTGGGGACTAGCGGGGGTATATGAGCAGTTCTTC
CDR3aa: CASSWGLAGVYEQFF

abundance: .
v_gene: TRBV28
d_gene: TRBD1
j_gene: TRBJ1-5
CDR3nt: TGTGCCAGCAGCTATGACAGGGTAGCCGATCAGCCCCAGCATTTT
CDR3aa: CASSYDRVADQPQHF

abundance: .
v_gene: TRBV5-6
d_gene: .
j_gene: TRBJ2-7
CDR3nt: TGTGCCAGCAGCTTGGAGGACAGTTTGTACGAGCAGTACTTC
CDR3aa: CASSLEDSLYEQYF

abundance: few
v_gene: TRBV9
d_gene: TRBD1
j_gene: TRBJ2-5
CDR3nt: TGTGCCAGCAGCCCGGGGGACAGGAACCAAGAGACCCAGTACTTC
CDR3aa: CASSPGDRNQETQYF

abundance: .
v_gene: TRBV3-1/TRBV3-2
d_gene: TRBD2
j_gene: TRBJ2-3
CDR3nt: TGTGCCAGCAGCCAATCGGCCGGGACTAGCGGGGGCGGTTTTATGGATACGCAGTATTTT
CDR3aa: CASSQSAGTSGGGFMDTQYF

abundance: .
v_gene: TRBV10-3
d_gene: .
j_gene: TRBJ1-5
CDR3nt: TGTGCCATCAGTCAGGGGTATGGCAATCAGCCCCAGCATTTT
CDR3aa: CAISQGYGNQPQHF

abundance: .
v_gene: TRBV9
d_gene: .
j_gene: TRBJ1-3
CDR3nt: TGTGCCAGCAGCGCCCTGACAGGTACCTCTGGAAACACCATATATTTT
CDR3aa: CASSALTGTSGNTIYF

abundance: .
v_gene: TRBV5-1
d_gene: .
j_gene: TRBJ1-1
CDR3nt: TGCGCCAGCAGCTTGGGTTTTAGGGTCACGGGGGACACTGAAGCTTTCTTT
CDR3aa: CASSLGFRVTGDTEAFF

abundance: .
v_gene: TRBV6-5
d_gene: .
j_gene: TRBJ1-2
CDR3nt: TGTGCCAGCAGTAAGACAGGTTCTGGCTACACCTTC
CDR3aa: CASSKTGSGYTF

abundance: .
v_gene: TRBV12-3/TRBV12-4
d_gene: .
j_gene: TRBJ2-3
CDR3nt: TGTGCCAGCAGGCGCGGGGCAGATACGCAGTATTTT
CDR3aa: CASRRGADTQYF

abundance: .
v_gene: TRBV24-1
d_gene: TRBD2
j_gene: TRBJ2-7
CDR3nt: TGTGCCACCAGTGATCCTACTAGCGGGGGCTACGAGCAGTACTTC
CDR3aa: CATSDPTSGGYEQYF

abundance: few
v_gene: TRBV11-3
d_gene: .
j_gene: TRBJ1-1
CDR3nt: TGTGCCAGCAGCAGCACAGGTTCTCCCCTGAACACTGAAGCTTTCTTT
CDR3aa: CASSSTGSPLNTEAFF

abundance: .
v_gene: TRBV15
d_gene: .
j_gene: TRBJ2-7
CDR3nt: TGTGCCACCAGCCCCTTGGGAGCCAGGAGCTCCTACGAGCAGTACTTC
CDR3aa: CATSPLGARSSYEQYF

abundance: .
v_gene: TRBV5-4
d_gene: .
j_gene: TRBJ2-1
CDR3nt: TGTGCCAGCAGCTTGTCTAGTACCTACAATGAGCAGTTCTTC
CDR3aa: CASSLSSTYNEQFF

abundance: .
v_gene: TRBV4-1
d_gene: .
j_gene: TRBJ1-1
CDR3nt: TGCGCCAGCAGCCAAACAGTGGATCCCGGGGGCACTGAAGCTTTCTTT
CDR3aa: CASSQTVDPGGTEAFF

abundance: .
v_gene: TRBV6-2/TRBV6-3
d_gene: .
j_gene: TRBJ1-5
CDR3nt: TGTGCCAGCAGTTACCGGGACAACAATCAGCCCCAGCATTTT
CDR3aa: CASSYRDNNQPQHF

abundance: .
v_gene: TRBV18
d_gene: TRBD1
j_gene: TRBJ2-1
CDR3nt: TGTGCCAGCTCAGGACAGGGGGGGAGCTCCTACAATGAGCAGTTCTTC
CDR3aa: CASSGQGGSSYNEQFF

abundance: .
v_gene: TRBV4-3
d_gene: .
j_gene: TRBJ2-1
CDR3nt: TGCGCCAGCAGCCAAGATGGGCCAGGGTTGGCCGATGAGCAGTTCTTC
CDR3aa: CASSQDGPGLADEQFF

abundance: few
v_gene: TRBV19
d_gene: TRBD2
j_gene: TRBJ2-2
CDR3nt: TGTGCCAGTAGTAGGACTAGCTACACCGGGGAGCTGTTTTTT
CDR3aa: CASSRTSYTGELFF

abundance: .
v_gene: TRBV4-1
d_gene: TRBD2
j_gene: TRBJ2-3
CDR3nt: TGCGCCAGCAGCCAAAGCGGGGCCACAGATACGCAGTATTTT
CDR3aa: CASSQSGATDTQYF

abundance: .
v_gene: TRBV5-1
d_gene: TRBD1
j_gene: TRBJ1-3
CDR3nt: TGCGCCAGCAGCTTACAGGGGACTTCATCTGGAAACACCATATATTTT
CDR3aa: CASSLQGTSSGNTIYF

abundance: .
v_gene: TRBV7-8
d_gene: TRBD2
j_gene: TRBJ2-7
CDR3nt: TGTGCCAGCAGCTTAGTCGGGAGGGTAGGCAGCTCCTACGAGCAGTACTTC
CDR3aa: CASSLVGRVGSSYEQYF

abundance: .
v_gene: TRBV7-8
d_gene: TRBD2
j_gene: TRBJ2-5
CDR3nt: TGTGCCAGCAGCTTAGTACTAGCGGGGGGGCGGCTCGAGACCCAGTACTTC
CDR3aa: CASSLVLAGGRLETQYF

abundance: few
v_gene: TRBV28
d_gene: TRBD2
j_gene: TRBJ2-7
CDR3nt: TGTGCCAGCAGTTTCGGTAGCGGGCGGTCGACCTCCTACGAGCAGTACTTC
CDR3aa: CASSFGSGRSTSYEQYF

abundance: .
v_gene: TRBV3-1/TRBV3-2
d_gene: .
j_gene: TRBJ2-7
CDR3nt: TGTGCCAGCAGCCAGGAAAGATGGAGGGGCGAGCAGTACTTC
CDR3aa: CASSQERWRGEQYF

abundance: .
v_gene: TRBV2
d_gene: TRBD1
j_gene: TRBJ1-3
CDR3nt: TGTGCCAGCAGTGCGACAGGGTTTGGAAACACCATATATTTT
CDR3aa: CASSATGFGNTIYF